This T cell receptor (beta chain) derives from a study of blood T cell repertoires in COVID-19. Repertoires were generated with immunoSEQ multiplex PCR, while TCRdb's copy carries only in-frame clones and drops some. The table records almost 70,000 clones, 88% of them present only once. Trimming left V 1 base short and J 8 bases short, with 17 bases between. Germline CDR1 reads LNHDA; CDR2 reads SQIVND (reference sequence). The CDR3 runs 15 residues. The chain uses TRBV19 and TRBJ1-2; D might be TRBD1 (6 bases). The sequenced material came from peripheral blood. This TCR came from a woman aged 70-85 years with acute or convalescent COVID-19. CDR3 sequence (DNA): TGTGCCAGTAGTATAGCCGCACAGGGACCCCGAGGCTACACCTTC. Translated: CASSIAAQGPRGYTF.